This note documents a single TCR beta chain sequence. Germline lookup yields CDR1 SGHNT and CDR2 YENEEA. Trimming took 4 bases from V and 4 from J, leaving 20 bases between them. CDR3 size: 17 residues. Data came from immunoSEQ multiplex PCR; TCRdb stores just in-frame clones and leaves some out. The sample records 25,000 to 35,000 clones, 90% being singletons. This entry is derived from a study of T cells in narcolepsy. The chain couples TRBV11-3 to TRBJ2-1, with TRBD2 as a possible D gene (7 bases). Sequences were obtained from CD45RA- memory CD4+ T cells from PBMCs. The sequence was collected from a human donor with narcolepsy. CDR3 coding DNA: TGTGCCAGCAGCTCAGAGATCATCGGGGGGCAATACAATGAGCAGTTCTTC. This encodes CASSSEIIGGQYNEQFF.